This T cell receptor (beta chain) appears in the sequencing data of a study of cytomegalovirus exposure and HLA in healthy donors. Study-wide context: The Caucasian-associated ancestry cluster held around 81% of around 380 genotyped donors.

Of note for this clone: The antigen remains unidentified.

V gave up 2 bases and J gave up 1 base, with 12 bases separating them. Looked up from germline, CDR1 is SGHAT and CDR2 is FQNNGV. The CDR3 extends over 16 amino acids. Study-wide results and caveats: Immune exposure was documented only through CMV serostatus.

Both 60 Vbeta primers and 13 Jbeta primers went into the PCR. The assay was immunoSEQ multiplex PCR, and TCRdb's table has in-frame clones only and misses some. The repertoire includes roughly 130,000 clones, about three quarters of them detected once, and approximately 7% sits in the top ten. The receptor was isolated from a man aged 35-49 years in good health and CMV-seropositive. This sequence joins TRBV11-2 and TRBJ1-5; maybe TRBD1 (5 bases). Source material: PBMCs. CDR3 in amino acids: CASSLPGGVSNQPQHF. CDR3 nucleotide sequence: TGTGCCAGCAGCTTACCGGGGGGAGTGAGCAATCAGCCCCAGCATTTT.